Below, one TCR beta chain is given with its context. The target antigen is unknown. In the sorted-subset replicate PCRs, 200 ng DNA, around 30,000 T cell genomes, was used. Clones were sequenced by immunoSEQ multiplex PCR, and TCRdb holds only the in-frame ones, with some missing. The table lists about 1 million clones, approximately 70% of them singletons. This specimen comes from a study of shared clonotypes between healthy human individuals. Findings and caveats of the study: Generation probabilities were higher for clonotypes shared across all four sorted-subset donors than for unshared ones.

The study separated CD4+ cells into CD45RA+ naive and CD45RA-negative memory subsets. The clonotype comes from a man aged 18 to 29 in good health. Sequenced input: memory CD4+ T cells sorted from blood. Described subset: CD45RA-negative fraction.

The CDR3 sequence is CASRPGGSGIKTQYF. The CDR3 bases are TGTGCCAGCAGGCCGGGGGGTAGCGGGATTAAGACCCAGTACTTC. The genes are TRBV7-6 and TRBJ2-5; 8 positions agree with TRBD2. The CDR3 is 15 amino acids. The V segment lost 6 bases and the J segment 6 bases; nucleotides outside the gene matches: 12. Germline CDR1 is SGHVS and CDR2 is FNYEAQ.